Each of the 19 T cell receptor beta chains below was sequenced from the same sample in a study of shared clonotypes between healthy human individuals. The protocol was immunoSEQ multiplex PCR, while the TCRdb copy is restricted to in-frame clones and leaves out a portion. The sample includes 950,000 to 1,100,000 clones, 65% to 80% of them seen just once. Sequencing used memory CD4+ T cells sorted from blood. As to subset: CD45RA-negative fraction. Receptors originate from a man in his late teens or twenties in good health.

V and J are TRBV7-2 and TRBJ2-1; D unresolved. Trimming cost V 2 bases and J 9 bases, with 11 bases left between them. Germline V CDR1 and CDR2: SGHTA, FQGNSA. The CDR3 length is 13 residues. DNA for the CDR3: TGTGCCAGCAGCTTATCCCTCGGAATTGAGCAGTTCTTC. Amino acids: CASSLSLGIEQFF. Full variable domain (missing parts from reference TRBV7-2 and TRBJ2-1): GAGVSQSPSNKVTEKGKDVELRCDPISGHTALYWYRQSLGQGLEFLIYFQGNSAPDKSGLPSDRFSAERTGGSVSTLTIQRTQQEDSAVYLCASSLSLGIEQFFGPGTRLTVL.

V is TRBV6-5 and J is TRBJ1-2; D not certain. The CDR3 has 12 amino acids. CDR1 MNHEY and CDR2 SVGAGI come from the germline V gene. V was trimmed by 5 bases and J by 1 base, leaving 5 bases between them. As DNA, the CDR3 is TGTGCCAGCAGTGGTAATAACTATGGCTACACCTTC. Translating it yields CASSGNNYGYTF.

This clone was counted only a few times. This sequence joins TRBV5-1 and TRBJ1-5, with D perhaps matching TRBD1 (5 bases). Germline V lookup: CDR1 SGHRS, CDR2 YFSETQ. There are 15 residues in the CDR3. The V gene lost 0 bases and the J gene lost 4 bases, with 11 bases spanning the gap. This CDR3 is CASSLGGDRNQPQHF. CDR3 DNA: TGCGCCAGCAGCTTGGGAGGGGATCGTAATCAGCCCCAGCATTTT.

The chain joins TRBV18 to TRBJ2-5; 7 nucleotides align to TRBD2. The CDR3 is made up of 15 amino acids. V was pared by 0 bases and J by 7 bases, with 8 bases of the junction left unmatched. Germline assignment: CDR1 KGHSH and CDR2 LQKENI. The CDR3, as DNA: TGTGCCAGCTCACCACCGGGACTAACTACGGGGACCCAGTACTTC. Protein: CASSPPGLTTGTQYF.

The chain couples TRBV18 to TRBJ2-3, with 8 nucleotides matching TRBD1. J lost 14 bases, V lost 3 bases, and 4 bases had no gene match. The germline gives CDR1 KGHSH, CDR2 LQKENI. The CDR3 has 11 amino acids. This CDR3 is CASSPGQEGYF. CDR3 nucleotide sequence: TGTGCCAGCTCACCGGGACAGGAGGGGTATTTT.

The rearrangement uses TRBV7-9 and TRBJ2-2; TRBD2 matches at 10 bases. V lost 2 bases and J lost 6; bases outside the gene matches: 6. CDR1 and CDR2 from the germline V gene are SEHNR and FQNEAQ (reference sequence). This CDR3 comprises 16 residues. The CDR3 protein is CASSLSGTSVSGELFF. DNA of the CDR3: TGTGCCAGCAGCTTATCTGGGACTAGCGTTTCCGGGGAGCTGTTTTTT. Looking up the rest from reference TRBV7-9 and TRBJ2-2 gives the full variable domain: DTGVSQNPRHKITKRGQNVTFRCDPISEHNRLYWYRQTLGQGPEFLTYFQNEAQLEKSRLLSDRFSAERPKGSFSTLEIQRTEQGDSAMYLCASSLSGTSVSGELFFGEGSRLTVL.

This chain joins TRBV4-3 and TRBJ2-4; D is perhaps TRBD1 (6 bases). Germline CDR1 reads LGHNA; CDR2 reads YSLEER. The CDR3 runs 16 residues. V lost 0 bases and J 4 bases, leaving 13 bases between the germline ends. The CDR3 bases are TGCGCCAGCAGCCAAGAAAGGCCAGGGACAAAAAACATTCAGTACTTC. Its protein product is CASSQERPGTKNIQYF.

This chain connects TRBV29-1 to TRBJ1-1; D is perhaps TRBD1 (5 bases). Trimming shortened V by 3 bases and J by 5 bases, and 10 bases separated the two germline ends. Germline V lookup: CDR1 SQVTM, CDR2 ANQGSEA. This CDR3 has 12 amino acids. Here the CDR3 reads CSVDQGKTEAFF. The DNA for the CDR3 is TGCAGCGTTGACCAGGGCAAGACTGAAGCTTTCTTT.

V gene TRBV10-2 combines with J gene TRBJ2-3; TRBD2 aligns across 7 bases. The CDR3 is 16 residues long. J gave up 5 bases and V 0 bases, and 8 bases lay outside the gene matches. Per the germline V gene, CDR1 is WSHSY and CDR2 is SAAADI. The CDR3 here is CASSESQAGWGDTQYF. CDR3 DNA: TGCGCCAGCAGTGAGTCGCAAGCGGGGTGGGGAGATACGCAGTATTTT.

Notes on this clone: Other nucleotide sequences in the sample specify the same CDR3. This sequence joins TRBV10-1 and TRBJ1-3; D not certain. The germline V gene encodes CDR1 WNHNN and CDR2 SYGVQD (reference sequence). V lost 4 bases and J lost 4, with 8 bases in between. This CDR3 comprises 13 residues. CDR3 nucleotide sequence: TGCGCCAGCAGTGGAGGGTCGGGAAACACCATATATTTT. Protein sequence: CASSGGSGNTIYF.

This sequence joins TRBV6-1 and TRBJ2-3, with 9 bases identical to TRBD1. V was pared by 4 bases and J by 4 bases, with 6 bases of the junction left unmatched. Germline V gene lookup returns CDR1 MNHNS and CDR2 SASEGT. The CDR3 length is 15 residues. The CDR3 DNA is TGTGCCAGCAGTGCACCGGGACAGGGCCCAGATACGCAGTATTTT. Translated: CASSAPGQGPDTQYF.

Concerning this clone: Other DNA sequences from this sample encode an identical CDR3 as well. This chain links TRBV19 with TRBJ2-7, with 11 bases lining up with TRBD2. The germline CDR1 and CDR2 sequences are LNHDA and SQIVND (reference sequence). The ends lost 3 bases at V and 1 base at J; junction bases unmatched: 2. This CDR3 contains 15 residues. CDR3 in DNA: TGTGCCAGTAGTATCGGGACTAGCGGTTCCTACGAGCAGTACTTC. Translating gives CASSIGTSGSYEQYF.

The J gene is TRBJ1-2, the V gene TRBV30; no definite D call. The CDR3 covers 16 residues. V lost 1 base to trimming and J lost 7 bases, with 22 bases between them. CDR1 is GTSNPN, CDR2 SVGIG, per germline (reference sequence). CDR3 sequence: CAWSASSAARSSGYTF. The DNA of the CDR3 is TGTGCCTGGAGTGCCTCGTCCGCCGCTAGGTCTAGTGGCTACACCTTC.

This clone was seen a single time. The same CDR3 also results from other DNA sequences found in this sample. The V gene is TRBV28, the J gene TRBJ1-2; D uncertain. Trimming stripped 2 bases from V and 1 base from J, with 5 bases between. The V gene's germline CDR1 is MDHEN and CDR2 SYDVKM. The CDR3 sequence is 13 residues long. The CDR3 nucleotides read TGTGCCAGCAGTTTAGGCCTTAACTATGGCTACACCTTC. Its protein product is CASSLGLNYGYTF.

The rearrangement joins TRBV18 to TRBJ1-2; 9 bases agree with TRBD1. Per the germline V gene, CDR1 is KGHSH and CDR2 is LQKENI. V was pared by 6 bases and J by 1 base, with 6 bases of the junction left unmatched. CDR3 size: 15 residues. For the CDR3, the DNA is TGTGCCAGCTCTCCTAGACAGGGGGATAACTATGGCTACACCTTC. Its protein is CASSPRQGDNYGYTF.

The chain is built from TRBV19 and TRBJ2-1; D could derive from TRBD1 or TRBD2 (5 bases each). The germline V gene encodes CDR1 LNHDA and CDR2 SQIVND (reference sequence). V was clipped by 5 bases and J by 3 bases, with 17 bases between them. The CDR3 has 16 residues. CDR3: CASSASGQVRYNEQFF. DNA for the CDR3: TGTGCCAGTAGTGCCTCGGGGCAAGTCCGCTACAATGAGCAGTTCTTC.

The J gene is TRBJ2-2, the V gene TRBV5-6; D unresolved. CDR1 SGHDT and CDR2 YYEEEE come from the germline V gene. Trimming left V 5 bases short and J 6 bases short, with 11 bases between. This CDR3 spans 13 amino acids. The CDR3: CASSTNGPGELFF. The CDR3 nucleotides are TGTGCCAGCAGTACGAACGGACCCGGGGAGCTGTTTTTT.

The chain couples TRBV5-6 to TRBJ2-7, with 7 bases identical to TRBD1. Per the germline V gene, CDR1 is SGHDT and CDR2 is YYEEEE. The CDR3 has 13 amino acids. Germline trimming cut 9 bases from V and 6 bases from J; bases unmatched to any gene: 12. Written as DNA, the CDR3 is TGTGCCACCCGGAGACAGGGAGCTGTCGAGCAGTACTTC. It yields the protein CATRRQGAVEQYF.

V and J are TRBV2 and TRBJ2-7; TRBD2 might be the D (5 bases). The germline gives CDR1 SNHLY, CDR2 FYNNEI. V dropped 6 bases and J dropped 0 bases, with 12 bases sitting between them. The CDR3 sequence is 14 residues long. The chain's CDR3 is CASRPSRDSYEQYF. The DNA for the CDR3 is TGTGCCAGCAGGCCGAGCCGGGACTCCTACGAGCAGTACTTC.